The clone carrying this T cell receptor beta chain was picked up many times. The sample originates from a study of blood T cell repertoires in COVID-19. Study overall: Italy, Spain and the United States were the sources of the convalescent and acute COVID-19 samples.

Losses at the gene ends were 5 bases for V and 0 bases for J; bases not matched to a gene: 2. Germline CDR1 and CDR2: GTSNPN and SVGIG (reference sequence). This CDR3 contains 14 residues. TCRdb's copy holds only in-frame clones and misses some; the assay was immunoSEQ multiplex PCR. The sample carries 90,000 to 120,000 clones, about 79% recorded once. This chain uses TRBV30 with TRBJ2-3; 10 bases align to TRBD1. Input material: peripheral blood. This TCR derives from a woman older than 75 with active or convalescent COVID-19. The CDR3 here is CAWDRGLSTDTQYF. The CDR3 bases are TGTGCCTGGGACAGGGGGCTTAGCACAGATACGCAGTATTTT.